Here is one TCR beta chain with its context. Antigen specificity is unknown. This record comes from a study of PD-1 blockade in classical Hodgkin lymphoma. General study results and limits: Patients with an early start, nivolumab under 1 year after ASCT, were excluded.

With 5 bases clipped from V and 2 bases from J, the junction kept 23 bases outside the gene matches. CDR1 is SGHVS and CDR2 is FNYEAQ in the germline V gene. The CDR3 is made up of 20 amino acids. Time point denoted: cycle 4 day 1 (C4D1), after 6 weeks of nivolumab. The patients all showed relapse after autologous stem cell transplantation, while their brentuximab vedotin exposure varied. This table comes from immunoSEQ multiplex PCR, and its TCRdb copy is limited to in-frame clones, with some not included. The sample comprises 13,000 or so clones, approximately 78% of which are singletons, and approximately 16% rests with the top ten.

The sequence was collected from a human donor with classical Hodgkin lymphoma. The chain combines TRBV7-6 with TRBJ2-7, with 8 bases that match TRBD1. Sequencing was performed on peripheral blood mononuclear cells (PBMCs), taken before the fourth cycle of nivolumab. The CDR3 nucleotides read TGTGCCAGCAGCCCCTATGTTAATCTCGAAAGACAGGGGAAGCCCTACGAGCAGTACTTC. This codes for CASSPYVNLERQGKPYEQYF.